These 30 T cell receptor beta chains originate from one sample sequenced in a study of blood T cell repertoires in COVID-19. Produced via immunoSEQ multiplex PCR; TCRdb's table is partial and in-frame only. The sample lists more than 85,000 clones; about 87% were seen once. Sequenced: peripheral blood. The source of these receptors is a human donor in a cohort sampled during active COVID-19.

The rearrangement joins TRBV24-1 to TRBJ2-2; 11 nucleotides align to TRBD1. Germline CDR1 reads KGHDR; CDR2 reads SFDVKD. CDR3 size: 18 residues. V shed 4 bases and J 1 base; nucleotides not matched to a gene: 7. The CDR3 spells CATSDPAGTGGNTGELFF. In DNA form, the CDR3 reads TGTGCCACCAGTGACCCCGCCGGGACAGGGGGGAACACCGGGGAGCTGTTTTTT.

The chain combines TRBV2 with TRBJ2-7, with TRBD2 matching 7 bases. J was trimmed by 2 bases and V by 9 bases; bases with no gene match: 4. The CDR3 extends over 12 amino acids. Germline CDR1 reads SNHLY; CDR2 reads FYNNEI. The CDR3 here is CARGTTAYEQYF. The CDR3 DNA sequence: TGTGCCAGGGGGACTACCGCCTACGAGCAGTACTTC. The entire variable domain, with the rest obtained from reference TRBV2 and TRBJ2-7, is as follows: EPEVTQTPSHQVTQMGQEVILRCVPISNHLYFYWYRQILGQKVEFLVSFYNNEISEKSEIFDDQFSVERPDGSNFTLKIRSTKLEDSAMYFCARGTTAYEQYFGPGTRLTVT.

In DNA form, the CDR3 reads TGTGCCAGCAGTCGCGGGAGGCCCGGGGGCTACACCTTC. It yields the protein CASSRGRPGGYTF. The V gene is TRBV3-1 (or the pseudogene TRBV3-2), the J gene TRBJ1-2; unclear D gene. Germline loops: CDR1 LGHDT, CDR2 YNNKEL (reference sequence). The germline V and J ends were trimmed by 6 bases and 8 bases, with 16 bases remaining between them. The CDR3 runs to 13 residues.

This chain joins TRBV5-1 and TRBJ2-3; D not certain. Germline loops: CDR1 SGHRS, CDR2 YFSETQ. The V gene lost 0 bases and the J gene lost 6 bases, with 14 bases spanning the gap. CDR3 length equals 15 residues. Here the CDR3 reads CASSLGALPTDTQYF. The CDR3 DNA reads TGCGCCAGCAGCTTGGGGGCCCTCCCCACGGATACGCAGTATTTT.

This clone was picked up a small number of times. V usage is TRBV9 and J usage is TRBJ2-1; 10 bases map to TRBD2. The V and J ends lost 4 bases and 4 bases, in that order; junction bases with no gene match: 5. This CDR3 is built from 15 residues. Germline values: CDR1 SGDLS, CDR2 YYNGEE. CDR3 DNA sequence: TGTGCCAGCAGCCCAGCGGGGGGGCGTTACAATGAGCAGTTCTTC. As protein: CASSPAGGRYNEQFF.

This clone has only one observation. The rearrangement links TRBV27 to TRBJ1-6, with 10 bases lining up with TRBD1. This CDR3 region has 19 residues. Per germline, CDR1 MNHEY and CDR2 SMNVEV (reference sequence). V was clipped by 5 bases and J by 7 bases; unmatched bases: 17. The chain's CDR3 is CASSPEGTGARGVNSPLHF. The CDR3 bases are TGTGCCAGCAGTCCAGAGGGGACAGGGGCGAGGGGGGTAAATTCACCCCTCCACTTT.

CDR3 loop: CASSLGPGSRSSPLHF. The CDR3, as DNA: TGTGCCAGCAGTCTCGGGCCGGGATCCAGGAGTTCACCCCTCCACTTT. The chain uses TRBV25-1 and TRBJ1-6; D unresolved. The V end was cut by 5 bases, the J end by 9 bases, with 20 bases between. Per the germline V gene, CDR1 is MGHDK and CDR2 is SYGVNS. This CDR3 has 16 amino acids. The full variable domain, in which reference TRBV25-1 and TRBJ1-6 provide the parts outside the CDR3, is EADIYQTPRYLVIGTGKKITLECSQTMGHDKMYWYQQDPGMELHLIHYSYGVNSTEKGDLSSESTVSRIRTEHFPLTLESARPSHTSQYLCASSLGPGSRSSPLHFGNGTRLTVT.

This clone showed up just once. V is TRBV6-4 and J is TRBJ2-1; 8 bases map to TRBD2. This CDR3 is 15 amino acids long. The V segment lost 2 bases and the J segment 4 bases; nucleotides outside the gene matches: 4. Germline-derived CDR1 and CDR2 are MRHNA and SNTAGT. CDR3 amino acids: CASSDTGGNYNEQFF. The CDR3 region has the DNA TGTGCCAGCAGTGACACGGGGGGGAATTACAATGAGCAGTTCTTC.

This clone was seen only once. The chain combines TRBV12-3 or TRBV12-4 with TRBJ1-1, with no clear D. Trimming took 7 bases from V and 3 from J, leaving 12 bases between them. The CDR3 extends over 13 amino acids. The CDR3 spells CASKSQEDTEAFF. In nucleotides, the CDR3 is TGTGCCAGCAAAAGCCAGGAAGACACTGAAGCTTTCTTT.

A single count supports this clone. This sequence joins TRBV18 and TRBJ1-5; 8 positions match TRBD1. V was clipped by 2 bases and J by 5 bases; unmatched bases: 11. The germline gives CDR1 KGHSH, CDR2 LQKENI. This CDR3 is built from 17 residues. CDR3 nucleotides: TGTGCCAGCTCACCAAGGACAGGGATGGTTGGGGATCAGCCCCAGCATTTT. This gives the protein CASSPRTGMVGDQPQHF.

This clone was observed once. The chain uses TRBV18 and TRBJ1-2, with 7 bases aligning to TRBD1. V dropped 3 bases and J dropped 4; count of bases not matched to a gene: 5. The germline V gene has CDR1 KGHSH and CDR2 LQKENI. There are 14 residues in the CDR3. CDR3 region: CASSPGQDFYGYTF. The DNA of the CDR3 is TGTGCCAGCTCACCTGGACAGGACTTCTATGGCTACACCTTC.

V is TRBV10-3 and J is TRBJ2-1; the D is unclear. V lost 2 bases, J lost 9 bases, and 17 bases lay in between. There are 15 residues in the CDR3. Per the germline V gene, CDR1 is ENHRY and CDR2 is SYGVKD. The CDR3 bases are TGTGCCATCAGTGAGCCCCTCCGAGGTATACCTGAGCAGTTCTTC. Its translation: CAISEPLRGIPEQFF.

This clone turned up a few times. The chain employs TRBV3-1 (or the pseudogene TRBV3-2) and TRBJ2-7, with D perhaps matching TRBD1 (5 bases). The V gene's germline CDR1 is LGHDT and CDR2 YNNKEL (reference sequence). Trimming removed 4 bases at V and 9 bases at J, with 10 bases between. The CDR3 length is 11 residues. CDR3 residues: CASSPGQGQYF. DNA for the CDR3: TGTGCCAGCAGCCCTGGACAAGGGCAGTACTTC.

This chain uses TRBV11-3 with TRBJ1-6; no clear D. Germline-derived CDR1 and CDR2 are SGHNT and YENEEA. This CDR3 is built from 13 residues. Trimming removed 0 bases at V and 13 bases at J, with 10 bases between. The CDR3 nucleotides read TGTGCCAGCAGCTTAGACGGGGTCTCCCCCCTCCACTTT. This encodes CASSLDGVSPLHF.

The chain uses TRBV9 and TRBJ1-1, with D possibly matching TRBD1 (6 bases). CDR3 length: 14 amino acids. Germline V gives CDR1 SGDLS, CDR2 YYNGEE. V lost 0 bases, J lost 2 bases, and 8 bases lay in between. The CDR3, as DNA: TGTGCCAGCAGCGTAGCTGGGGGCAACACTGAAGCTTTCTTT. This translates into CASSVAGGNTEAFF.

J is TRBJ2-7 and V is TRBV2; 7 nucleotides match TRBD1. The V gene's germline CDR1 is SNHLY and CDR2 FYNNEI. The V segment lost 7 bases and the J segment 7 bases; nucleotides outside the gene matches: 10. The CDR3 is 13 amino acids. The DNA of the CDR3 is TGTGCCAGCAATCCCACCAGGACAGGAGAGCAGTACTTC. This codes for CASNPTRTGEQYF.

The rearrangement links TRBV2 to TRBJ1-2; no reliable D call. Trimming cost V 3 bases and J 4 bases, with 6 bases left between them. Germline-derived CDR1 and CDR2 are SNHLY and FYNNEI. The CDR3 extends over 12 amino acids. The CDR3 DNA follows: TGTGCCAGCAGTGATCTCGGCTATGGCTACACCTTC. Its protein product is CASSDLGYGYTF.

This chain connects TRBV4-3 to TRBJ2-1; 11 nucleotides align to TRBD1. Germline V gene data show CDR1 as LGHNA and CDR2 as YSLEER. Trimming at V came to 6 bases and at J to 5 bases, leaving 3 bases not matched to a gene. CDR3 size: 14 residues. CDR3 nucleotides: TGCGCCAGCAGGCTGGGACAGGGGGACAATGAGCAGTTCTTC. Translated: CASRLGQGDNEQFF.

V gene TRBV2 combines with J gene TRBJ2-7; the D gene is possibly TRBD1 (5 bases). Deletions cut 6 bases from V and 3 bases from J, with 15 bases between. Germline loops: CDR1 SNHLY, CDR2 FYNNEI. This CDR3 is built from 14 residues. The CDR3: CASSASRVGYEQYF. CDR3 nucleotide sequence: TGTGCCAGCAGCGCCTCCAGGGTTGGCTACGAGCAGTACTTC.

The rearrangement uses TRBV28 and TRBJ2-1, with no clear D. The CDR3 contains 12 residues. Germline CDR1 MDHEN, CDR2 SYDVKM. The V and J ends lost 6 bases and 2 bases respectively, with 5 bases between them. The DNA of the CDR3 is TGTGCCAGCAGCTCCCCCTACAATGAGCAGTTCTTC. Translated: CASSSPYNEQFF.

The CDR3 DNA reads TGTGCCAGCAGACCAACAGGGGGGAATTCACCCCTCCACTTT. Residues: CASRPTGGNSPLHF. This sequence joins TRBV27 and TRBJ1-6, with 8 bases lining up with TRBD1. J lost 7 bases, V lost 6 bases, and 5 bases had no gene match. CDR3 size: 14 residues. Germline CDR1 is MNHEY and CDR2 is SMNVEV (reference sequence).

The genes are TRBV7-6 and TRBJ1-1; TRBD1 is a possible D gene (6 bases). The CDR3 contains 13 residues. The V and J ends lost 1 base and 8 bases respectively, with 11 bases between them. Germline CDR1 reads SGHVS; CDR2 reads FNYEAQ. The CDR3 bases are TGTGCCAGCAGCTTAGGGGACACGCGGGAAGCTTTCTTT. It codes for CASSLGDTREAFF.

CDR3 region: CASSLTPSGGANGELFF. As DNA, the CDR3 is TGTGCCAGCAGCTTAACACCCAGCGGGGGGGCCAACGGGGAGCTGTTTTTT. The V and J genes are TRBV7-3 and TRBJ2-2; 10 bases are shared with TRBD2. There are 17 residues in the CDR3. V lost 0 bases, J lost 7 bases, and 8 bases stayed unmatched. Per the germline V gene, CDR1 is SGHTA and CDR2 is FQGTGA.

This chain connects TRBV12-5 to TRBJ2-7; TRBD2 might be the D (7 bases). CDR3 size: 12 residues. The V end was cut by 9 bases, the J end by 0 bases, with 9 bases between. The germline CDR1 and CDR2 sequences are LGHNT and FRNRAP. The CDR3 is CASRGASYEQYF. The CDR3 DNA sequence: TGTGCTAGCCGGGGGGCCTCCTACGAGCAGTACTTC.

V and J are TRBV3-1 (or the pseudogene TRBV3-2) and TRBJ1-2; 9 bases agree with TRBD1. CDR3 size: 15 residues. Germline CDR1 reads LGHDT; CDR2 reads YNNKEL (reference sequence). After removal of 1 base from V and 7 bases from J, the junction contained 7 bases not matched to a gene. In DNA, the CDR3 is TGTGCCAGCAGCCAAGCGGGTACAGGGGGCAGTGGCTACACCTTC. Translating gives CASSQAGTGGSGYTF.

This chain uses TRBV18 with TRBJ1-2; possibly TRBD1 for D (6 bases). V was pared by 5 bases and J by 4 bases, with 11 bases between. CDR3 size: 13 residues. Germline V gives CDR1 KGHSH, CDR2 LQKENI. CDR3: CASSETGRYGYTF. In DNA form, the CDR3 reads TGTGCCAGCTCAGAAACAGGGCGCTATGGCTACACCTTC.

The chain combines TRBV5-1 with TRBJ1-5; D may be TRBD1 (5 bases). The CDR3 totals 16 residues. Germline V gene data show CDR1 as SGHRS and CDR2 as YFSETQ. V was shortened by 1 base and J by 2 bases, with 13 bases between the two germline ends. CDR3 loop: CASSLSGERGNQPQHF. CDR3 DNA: TGCGCCAGCAGCTTGTCGGGGGAGAGAGGCAATCAGCCCCAGCATTTT.

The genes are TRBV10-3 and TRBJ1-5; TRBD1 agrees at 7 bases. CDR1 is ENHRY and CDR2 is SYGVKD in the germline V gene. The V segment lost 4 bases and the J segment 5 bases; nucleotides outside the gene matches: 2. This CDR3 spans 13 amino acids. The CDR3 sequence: CAISGDSDQPQHF. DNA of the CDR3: TGTGCCATCAGTGGGGACAGCGATCAGCCCCAGCATTTT.

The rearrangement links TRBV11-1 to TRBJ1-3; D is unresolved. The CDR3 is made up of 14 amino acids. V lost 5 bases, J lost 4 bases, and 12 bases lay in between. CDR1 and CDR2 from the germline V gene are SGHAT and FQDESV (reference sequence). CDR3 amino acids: CASSVGGRGNTIYF. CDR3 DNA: TGTGCCAGCAGCGTAGGCGGGCGAGGAAACACCATATATTTT.

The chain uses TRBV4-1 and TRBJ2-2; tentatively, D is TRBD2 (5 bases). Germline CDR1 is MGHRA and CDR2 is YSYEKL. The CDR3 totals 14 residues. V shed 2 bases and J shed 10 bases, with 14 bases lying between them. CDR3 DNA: TGCGCCAGCAGCCAACAAACCCTGGGAGAGGAGCTGTTTTTT. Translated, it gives CASSQQTLGEELFF.